This T cell receptor beta chain derives from a study of monozygotic twins with inflammatory bowel disease. The CDR3 extends over 14 amino acids. Germline loops: CDR1 SGHRS, CDR2 YFSETQ. From around 4,000 ng of total RNA, each TCR library was prepared. TCRdb reanalyzed the 5' RACE reads, giving one entry per CDR3 protein sequence and no DNA. Recorded here are about 160,000 distinct CDR3 sequences; the top ten clones represent roughly 2.4%. Sequencing used blood. This sequence originates from a human donor with ulcerative colitis or Crohn's disease, or a healthy co-twin of an affected twin (not recorded which). The chain employs TRBV5-1 and TRBJ2-4. The CDR3 spells CASRADLAKNMQYF.